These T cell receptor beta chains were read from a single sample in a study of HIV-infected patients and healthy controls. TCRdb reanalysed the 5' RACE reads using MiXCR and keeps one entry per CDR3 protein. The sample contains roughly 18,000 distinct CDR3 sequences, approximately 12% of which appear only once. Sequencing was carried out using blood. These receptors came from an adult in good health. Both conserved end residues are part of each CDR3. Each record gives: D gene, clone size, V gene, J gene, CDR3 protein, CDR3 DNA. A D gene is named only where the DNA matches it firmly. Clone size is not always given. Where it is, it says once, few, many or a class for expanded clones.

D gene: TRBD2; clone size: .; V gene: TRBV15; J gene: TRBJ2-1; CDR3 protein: CATSRQSGGAHNEQFF; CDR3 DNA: TGTGCCACCAGCAGACAGAGCGGGGGTGCCCACAATGAGCAGTTCTTC
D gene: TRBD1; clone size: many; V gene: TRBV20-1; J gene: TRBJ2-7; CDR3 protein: CSADEGQGAYEQYF; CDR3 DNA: TGCAGTGCTGACGAGGGACAGGGGGCCTACGAGCAGTACTTC
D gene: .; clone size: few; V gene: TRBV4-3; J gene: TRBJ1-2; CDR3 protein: CASSQVGSQGNGYTF; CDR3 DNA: TGCGCCAGCAGCCAAGTGGGGTCACAGGGAAATGGCTACACCTTC
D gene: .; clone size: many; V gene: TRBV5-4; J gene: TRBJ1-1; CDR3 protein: CASSLRKEAFF; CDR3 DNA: TGTGCCAGCAGCTTGCGGAAGGAAGCTTTCTTT
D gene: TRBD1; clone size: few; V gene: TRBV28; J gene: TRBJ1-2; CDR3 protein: CASWDRHRLGGYTF; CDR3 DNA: TGTGCCAGCTGGGACAGACATCGTTTAGGTGGCTACACCTTC
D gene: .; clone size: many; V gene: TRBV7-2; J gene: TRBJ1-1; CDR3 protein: CASSLYAGGTEAFF; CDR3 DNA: TGTGCCAGCAGCTTATACGCGGGAGGGACTGAAGCTTTCTTT
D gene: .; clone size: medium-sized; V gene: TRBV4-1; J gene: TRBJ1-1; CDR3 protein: CASKGNTEAFF; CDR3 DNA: TGCGCCAGCAAAGGGAACACTGAAGCTTTCTTT
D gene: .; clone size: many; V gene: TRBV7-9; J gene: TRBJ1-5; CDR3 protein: CASSLGNQPQHF; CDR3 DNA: TGTGCCAGCAGCTTGGGGAATCAGCCCCAGCATTTT
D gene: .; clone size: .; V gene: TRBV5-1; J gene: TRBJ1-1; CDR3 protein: CASGYTTNTEAFF; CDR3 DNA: TGCGCCAGCGGCTACACCACGAACACTGAAGCTTTCTTT
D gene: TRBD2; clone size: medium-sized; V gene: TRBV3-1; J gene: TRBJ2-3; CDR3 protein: CASSPGASGRLTDTQYF; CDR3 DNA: TGTGCCAGCAGCCCCGGCGCTAGCGGGAGACTAACAGATACGCAGTATTTT
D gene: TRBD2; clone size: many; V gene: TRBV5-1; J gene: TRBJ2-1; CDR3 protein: CASSLGLAGASSYNEQFF; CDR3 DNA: TGCGCCAGCAGCTTGGGACTAGCGGGGGCAAGCTCCTACAATGAGCAGTTCTTC
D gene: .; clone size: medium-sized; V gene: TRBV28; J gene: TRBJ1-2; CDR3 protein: CASSSSGTDTNGYTF; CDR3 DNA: TGTGCCAGCAGTTCGTCCGGGACGGACACTAATGGCTACACCTTC
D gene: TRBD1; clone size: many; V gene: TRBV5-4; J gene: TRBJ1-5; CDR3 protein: CASSLDAGGPQPQHF; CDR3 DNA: TGTGCCAGCAGCTTGGACGCAGGGGGGCCGCAGCCCCAGCATTTT
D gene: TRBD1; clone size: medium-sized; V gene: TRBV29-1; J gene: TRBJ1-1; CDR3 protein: CSAAGQFNTEAFF; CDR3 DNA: TGCAGCGCCGCGGGACAGTTCAACACTGAAGCTTTCTTT
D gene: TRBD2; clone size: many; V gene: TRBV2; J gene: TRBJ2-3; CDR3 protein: CASVGLAGGGTDTQYF; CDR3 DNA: TGTGCCAGCGTCGGACTAGCGGGGGGCGGCACAGATACGCAGTATTTT
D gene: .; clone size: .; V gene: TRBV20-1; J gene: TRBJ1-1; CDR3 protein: CSPAQPTEAFF; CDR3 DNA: TGCAGCCCGGCACAGCCCACTGAAGCTTTCTTT
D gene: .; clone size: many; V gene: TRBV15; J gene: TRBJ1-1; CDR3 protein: CATSGPEREAFF; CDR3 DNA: TGTGCCACCAGCGGGCCGGAGAGGGAAGCTTTCTTT
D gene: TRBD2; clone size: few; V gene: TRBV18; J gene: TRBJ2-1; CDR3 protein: CASSPVKRGGLVHEQFF; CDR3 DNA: TGTGCCAGCTCACCCGTGAAGCGGGGGGGCCTAGTACATGAGCAGTTCTTC
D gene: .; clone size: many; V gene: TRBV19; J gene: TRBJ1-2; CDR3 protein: CASSIGQGLSDGYTF; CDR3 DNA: TGTGCCAGTAGTATCGGCCAGGGTTTATCGGATGGCTACACCTTC
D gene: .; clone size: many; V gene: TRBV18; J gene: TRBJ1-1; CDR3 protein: CASSPRVEAPTEAFF; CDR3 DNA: TGTGCCAGCTCACCACGGGTGGAGGCCCCCACTGAAGCTTTCTTT
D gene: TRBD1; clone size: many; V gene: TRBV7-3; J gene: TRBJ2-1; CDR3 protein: CASSPTGAANEQFF; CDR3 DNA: TGTGCCAGCAGCCCGACAGGGGCGGCGAATGAGCAGTTCTTC
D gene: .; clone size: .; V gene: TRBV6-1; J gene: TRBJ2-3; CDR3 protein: CESSEAEDNTDTQYF; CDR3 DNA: TGTGAAAGCAGTGAAGCGGAGGATAACACAGATACGCAGTATTTT
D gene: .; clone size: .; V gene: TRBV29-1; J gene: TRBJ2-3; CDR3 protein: CSVQRGAWSATDTQYF; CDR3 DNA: TGCAGCGTTCAACGGGGGGCGTGGTCGGCCACAGATACGCAGTATTTT